This TCR beta chain was captured by sequencing in a study of control samples from healthy donors and cancer patients. The sample holds one count of this clone. Sequencing was performed with immunoSEQ multiplex PCR; in TCRdb, only in-frame clones are kept and a portion is missing. This repertoire shows about 40,000 clones, about 93% found once; its top ten account for 3.6%. The germline V gene encodes CDR1 SNHLY and CDR2 FYNNEI. V lost 8 bases to trimming and J lost 8 bases; unmatched junction nucleotides: 13. This CDR3 is 15 amino acids long. This receptor was taken from a woman aged 50 to 65 in good health. The source material was blood. The chain is built from TRBV2 and TRBJ2-1, with 9 bases matching TRBD2. CDR3 nucleotides: TGTGCCAGCGGCAGTGTGCTAGCGGGGTTCGATGAGCAGTTCTTC. Residues: CASGSVLAGFDEQFF.